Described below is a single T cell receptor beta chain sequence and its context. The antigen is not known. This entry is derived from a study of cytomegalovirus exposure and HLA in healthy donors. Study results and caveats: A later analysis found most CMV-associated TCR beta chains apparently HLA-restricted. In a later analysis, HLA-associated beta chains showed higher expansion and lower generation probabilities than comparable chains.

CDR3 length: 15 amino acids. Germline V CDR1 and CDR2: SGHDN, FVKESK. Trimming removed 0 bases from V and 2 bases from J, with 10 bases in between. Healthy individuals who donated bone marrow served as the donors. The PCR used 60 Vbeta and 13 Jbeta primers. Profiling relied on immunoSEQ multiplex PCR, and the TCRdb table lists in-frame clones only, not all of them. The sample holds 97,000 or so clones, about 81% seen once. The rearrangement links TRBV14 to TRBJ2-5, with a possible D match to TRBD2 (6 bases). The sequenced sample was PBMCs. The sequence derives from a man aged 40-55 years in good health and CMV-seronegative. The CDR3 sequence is CASSQDLGGQETQYF. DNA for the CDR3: TGTGCCAGCAGCCAAGATTTAGGAGGGCAAGAGACCCAGTACTTC.